These 15 T cell receptor beta chains came from one sample sequenced in a study of cytomegalovirus exposure and HLA in healthy donors. PCR was performed using 60 Vbeta and 13 Jbeta primers. Method: immunoSEQ multiplex PCR; TCRdb's copy keeps in-frame clones and lacks some. The table includes hundreds of thousands of clones, 60% to 80% detected once. The specimen was PBMCs. The receptors were sampled from a woman aged 25 to 39 in good health and CMV-seronegative.

The V call is TRBV9, the J call TRBJ2-1; 10 nucleotides match TRBD2. The CDR3 is 16 amino acids. After removal of 3 bases from V and 9 bases from J, the junction contained 12 bases not matched to a gene. CDR1 is SGDLS, CDR2 YYNGEE, per germline. The CDR3 region has the DNA TGTGCCAGCAGCGAGAGTCGGAGCGGGGGGGATAGTGAGCAGTTCTTC. Its protein is CASSESRSGGDSEQFF.

Worth noting for this clone: The junction differs from germline at one of its ends, possibly a read error. Other DNA sequences from this sample encode an identical CDR3 as well. The chain has TRBV5-5 and TRBJ1-5, with 10 positions matching TRBD1. This CDR3 has 15 amino acids. CDR1 is SGHKS and CDR2 is YYEKEE in the germline V gene (reference sequence). CDR3 nucleotides: TGCGCCAGCAGCTTGGGACAGGGGTACAATCAGCCCCAGCATTTT. Its protein is CASSLGQGYNQPQHF.

This clone was detected only a few times. The chain has TRBV10-3 and TRBJ2-1; D may be TRBD2 (6 bases). The CDR3 loop spans 14 amino acids. Trimming shortened V by 10 bases and J by 2 bases, and 15 bases separated the two germline ends. Germline V gene sequence: CDR1 ENHRY, CDR2 SYGVKD. CDR3 residues: CATNGGVPYNEQFF. In nucleotides, the CDR3 is TGTGCCACCAACGGGGGAGTACCCTACAATGAGCAGTTCTTC.

This clone showed up just once. This chain uses TRBV4-1 with TRBJ2-3; 7 bases map to TRBD2. The junction had 6 bases not matched to a gene; V was cut back by 3 bases and J by 0 bases. Germline lookup yields CDR1 MGHRA and CDR2 YSYEKL. This CDR3 is 16 amino acids long. The CDR3 protein is CASSHLAAPSTDTQYF. As DNA, the CDR3 is TGCGCCAGCAGCCACCTAGCGGCACCTAGCACAGATACGCAGTATTTT.

The J gene is TRBJ2-1, the V gene TRBV15, with 11 bases matching TRBD2. The CDR3 is made up of 15 amino acids. CDR1 and CDR2 (germline): LNHNV, YYDKDF (reference sequence). Trimming removed 0 bases from V and 7 bases from J; junction bases left unmatched: 2. The CDR3 is CATSRDRLAGNEQFF. The DNA of the CDR3 is TGTGCCACCAGCAGAGACCGACTAGCGGGGAATGAGCAGTTCTTC.

This chain links TRBV15 with TRBJ2-2; 7 bases are a match to TRBD2. After removal of 4 bases from V and 6 bases from J, the junction contained 2 bases not matched to a gene. From germline, CDR1 is LNHNV and CDR2 YYDKDF (reference sequence). This CDR3 contains 13 residues. CDR3 bases: TGTGCCACCAGCATAAGCGGGGCCGGGGAGCTGTTTTTT. The encoded protein is CATSISGAGELFF.

The rearrangement joins TRBV27 to TRBJ2-7, with 8 bases matching TRBD1. This CDR3 region has 13 residues. Losses at the gene ends were 4 bases for V and 4 bases for J; bases not matched to a gene: 3. Germline CDR1 reads MNHEY; CDR2 reads SMNVEV (reference sequence). The CDR3 DNA sequence: TGTGCCAGCAGTTGGGACAGGACGTACGAGCAGTACTTC. Protein: CASSWDRTYEQYF.

The chain employs TRBV18 and TRBJ2-7, with TRBD1 matching over 9 bases. The J segment lost 5 bases and the V segment lost 3 bases, leaving 5 bases of the junction unmatched. The germline CDR1 and CDR2 sequences are KGHSH and LQKENI. The CDR3 covers 14 residues. CDR3 nucleotides: TGTGCCAGCTCACCCGGGACAGGGTCAAACGAGCAGTACTTC. Encoded protein: CASSPGTGSNEQYF. Looking up the rest from reference TRBV18 and TRBJ2-7 gives the full variable domain: NAGVMQNPRHLVRRRGQEARLRCSPMKGHSHVYWYRQLPEEGLKFMVYLQKENIIDESGMPKERFSAEFPKEGPSILRIQQVVRGDSAAYFCASSPGTGSNEQYFGPGTRLTVT.

Concerning this clone: An end of the junction differs from the germline gene, which may be a read error. V gene TRBV7-9 combines with J gene TRBJ1-1, with 8 bases fitting TRBD1. From germline, CDR1 is SEHNR and CDR2 FQNEAQ (reference sequence). The CDR3 runs 15 residues. CDR3 nucleotides: TGTTCCAGCAGACCCGGGACAGGACTAAACACTGAAGCTTTCTTT. Its protein product is CSSRPGTGLNTEAFF.

This chain uses TRBV19 with TRBJ2-1; possibly TRBD1 for D (6 bases). The CDR3 contains 14 residues. Germline-derived CDR1 and CDR2 are LNHDA and SQIVND (reference sequence). Trimming shortened V by 3 bases and J by 5 bases, and 11 bases separated the two germline ends. CDR3 nucleotides: TGTGCCAGTAGTATTTGGGGGCTGAACAATGAGCAGTTCTTC. Protein product: CASSIWGLNNEQFF.

The chain employs TRBV6-1 and TRBJ2-3, with D possibly being TRBD2 (5 bases). The germline gives CDR1 MNHNS, CDR2 SASEGT. Trimming cost V 5 bases and J 3 bases, with 9 bases left between them. CDR3 length: 13 amino acids. In nucleotides, the CDR3 is TGTGCCAGCAGTAACCGGAGGACAGATACGCAGTATTTT. Residues: CASSNRRTDTQYF.

V and J are TRBV14 and TRBJ2-2; D gene unclear. The CDR3 length is 12 residues. Germline V lookup: CDR1 SGHDN, CDR2 FVKESK. V was shortened by 11 bases and J by 6 bases, with 13 bases between the two germline ends. The CDR3, as DNA: TGTGCCTCCTGGAGAGTTGCCGGGGAGCTGTTTTTT. Translation: CASWRVAGELFF.

This rearrangement joins TRBV6-5 to TRBJ1-2; tentative D call: TRBD1 (5 bases). Trimming took off 2 bases at V and 8 bases at J, with 12 bases between the two ends. CDR3 length: 13 amino acids. Germline CDR1 MNHEY, CDR2 SVGAGI. DNA of the CDR3: TGTGCCAGCAGTTACGGGGGGGAACAGGGCTACACCTTC. Its protein product is CASSYGGEQGYTF.

This chain links TRBV19 with TRBJ1-2; TRBD1 aligns across 7 bases. Germline CDR1 reads LNHDA; CDR2 reads SQIVND (reference sequence). Germline trimming cut 5 bases from V and 4 bases from J; bases unmatched to any gene: 10. This CDR3 spans 15 amino acids. The CDR3 sequence: CASSPGQALIYGYTF. CDR3 nucleotide sequence: TGTGCCAGTAGTCCTGGACAGGCTTTGATCTATGGCTACACCTTC. Variable domain in full (rest from reference TRBV19 and TRBJ1-2): DGGITQSPKYLFRKEGQNVTLSCEQNLNHDAMYWYRQDPGQGLRLIYYSQIVNDFQKGDIAEGYSVSREKKESFPLTVTSAQKNPTAFYLCASSPGQALIYGYTFGSGTRLTVV.

V gene TRBV7-6 combines with J gene TRBJ2-1, with a possible D match to TRBD2 (5 bases). Trimming stripped 2 bases from V and 5 bases from J, with 19 bases between. CDR3 length equals 17 residues. Germline V gives CDR1 SGHVS, CDR2 FNYEAQ. The CDR3 DNA reads as TGTGCCAGCAGCTTAATAACCGGGCCAAGCGGCCACAATGAGCAGTTCTTC. Translating gives CASSLITGPSGHNEQFF.